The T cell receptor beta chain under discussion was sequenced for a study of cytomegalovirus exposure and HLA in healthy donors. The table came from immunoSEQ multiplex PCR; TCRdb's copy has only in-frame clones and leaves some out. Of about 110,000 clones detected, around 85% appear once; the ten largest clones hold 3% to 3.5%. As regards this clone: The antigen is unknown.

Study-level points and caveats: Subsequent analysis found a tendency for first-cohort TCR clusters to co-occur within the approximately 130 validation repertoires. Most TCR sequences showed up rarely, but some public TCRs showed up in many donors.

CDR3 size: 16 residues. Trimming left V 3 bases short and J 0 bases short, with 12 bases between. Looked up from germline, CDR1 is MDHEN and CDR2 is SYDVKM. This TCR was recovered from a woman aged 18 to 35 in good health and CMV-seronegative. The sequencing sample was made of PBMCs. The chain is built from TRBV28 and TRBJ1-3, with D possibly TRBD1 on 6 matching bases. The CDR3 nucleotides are TGTGCCAGCAGTTTGACAGGCTTACACTCTGGAAACACCATATATTTT. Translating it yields CASSLTGLHSGNTIYF. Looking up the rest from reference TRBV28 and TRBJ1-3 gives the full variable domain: DVKVTQSSRYLVKRTGEKVFLECVQDMDHENMFWYRQDPGLGLRLIYFSYDVKMKEKGDIPEGYSVSREKKERFSLILESASTNQTSMYLCASSLTGLHSGNTIYFGEGSWLTVV.